Following are 8 T cell receptor beta chains from one sample sequenced in a study of OX40 agonist ivuxolimab in advanced cancers. Clones were sequenced by immunoSEQ multiplex PCR, and TCRdb holds only the in-frame ones, with some missing. The sample records around 67,000 clones, roughly nine tenths being singletons. Sequenced material: CD4+ or CD8+ T cells sorted from blood, taken in a trial of the OX40 agonist ivuxolimab. The receptors shown here come from an adult with an advanced solid tumor such as melanoma, head and neck, liver or kidney cancer.

V and J are TRBV11-3 and TRBJ1-1; D is ambiguous. The germline V gene has CDR1 SGHNT and CDR2 YENEEA. V lost 0 bases and J lost 5, with 13 bases in between. The CDR3 totals 15 residues. For the CDR3, the DNA is TGTGCCAGCAGCTTAGATCCGACAATAGGTACTGAAGCTTTCTTT. Translated: CASSLDPTIGTEAFF.

The J gene is TRBJ2-7, the V gene TRBV19; D may be TRBD1 or TRBD2 (6 bases each). CDR1 and CDR2 from the germline V gene are LNHDA and SQIVND (reference sequence). V dropped 3 bases and J dropped 4 bases, with 13 bases sitting between them. The CDR3 is 14 residues long. DNA for the CDR3: TGTGCCAGTAGTATTGGAGGGGGAGAGTACGAGCAGTACTTC. It is translated as CASSIGGGEYEQYF.

The V call is TRBV15, the J call TRBJ1-3; 7 nucleotides match TRBD1. Trimming cost V 2 bases and J 5 bases; bases outside gene matches: 6. Germline CDR1 and CDR2: LNHNV and YYDKDF (reference sequence). CDR3 length: 15 amino acids. The CDR3 loop reads CATSRPDRERNTIYF. CDR3 nucleotide sequence: TGTGCCACCAGCAGACCTGACAGGGAGCGAAACACCATATATTTT.

The rearrangement uses TRBV5-4 and TRBJ2-3; D remains ambiguous. Trimming left V 0 bases short and J 0 bases short, with 8 bases between. CDR3 length equals 15 residues. The germline CDR1 and CDR2 sequences are SGHNT and YYREEE (reference sequence). CDR3 sequence: CASSLAAWSTDTQYF. CDR3 in DNA: TGTGCCAGCAGCTTGGCAGCTTGGAGCACAGATACGCAGTATTTT.

J is TRBJ1-2 and V is TRBV7-8; D unresolved. CDR3 length: 13 amino acids. The germline V gene encodes CDR1 SGHVS and CDR2 FQNEAQ. V was trimmed by 0 bases and J by 8 bases, leaving 10 bases between them. The CDR3 bases are TGTGCCAGCAGCTTAGCGGAGGGATCCGGCTACACCTTC. Its protein product is CASSLAEGSGYTF.

The chain uses TRBV28 and TRBJ2-5, with TRBD2 matching over 11 bases. This CDR3 contains 16 residues. With 6 bases clipped from V and 3 bases from J, the junction kept 9 bases outside the gene matches. The germline CDR1 and CDR2 sequences are MDHEN and SYDVKM. CDR3 sequence reads: CASRDDRGLAEETQYF. The CDR3 DNA is TGTGCCAGCAGGGATGACAGGGGACTAGCGGAAGAGACCCAGTACTTC.

This clone was seen only once. J is TRBJ1-6 and V is TRBV28; possible D gene TRBD1, 5 bases. Germline V gene data show CDR1 as MDHEN and CDR2 as SYDVKM. Deletions cut 3 bases from V and 6 bases from J, with 12 bases between. The CDR3 has 15 amino acids. This chain's CDR3 is CASSFGTGTNSPLHF. In DNA form, the CDR3 reads TGTGCCAGCAGTTTTGGTACCGGGACTAATTCACCCCTCCACTTT.

This sequence joins TRBV28 and TRBJ2-3, with D possibly matching TRBD2 (6 bases). The CDR3 has 16 amino acids. V shed 3 bases and J shed 1 base, with 14 bases lying between them. CDR1 is MDHEN, CDR2 SYDVKM, per germline. CDR3 region: CASSFLGGTGTDTQYF. As DNA, the CDR3 is TGTGCCAGCAGTTTCCTTGGGGGGACTGGCACAGATACGCAGTATTTT.